These 25 T cell receptor beta chains were sequenced from one sample in a study of T cells after yellow fever vaccination. TCRdb processed the 5' RACE reads anew with MiXCR; each CDR3 protein has one entry. Seen here are around 150,000 distinct CDR3 sequences, about 7% observed once, and the top ten hold over 2%. Sequencing was performed on CD4+ T cells sorted from PBMCs, taken 5 days after the first yellow fever vaccination. The origin of the receptors is a man between 18 and 29 years old who received the YFV17D yellow fever vaccine.

This clonotype was recorded at least ten times. The chain carries TRBV11-1 and TRBJ2-2; 8 bases fit TRBD1. The CDR3 covers 19 residues. Trimming removed 4 bases from V and 3 bases from J; junction bases left unmatched: 16. Germline values: CDR1 SGHAT, CDR2 FQDESV (reference sequence). CDR3 nucleotides: TGTGCCAGCAGCTCCCTCTTCCAAATGGACAGGGCCTACACCGGGGAGCTGTTTTTT. Protein product: CASSSLFQMDRAYTGELFF.

Turning to this clonotype: A much more abundant neighbour one base away suggests this may be a read error. The chain combines TRBV12-3 or TRBV12-4 with TRBJ2-3; unclear D gene. Trimming shortened V by 3 bases and J by 1 base, and 8 bases separated the two germline ends. This CDR3 has 14 residues. The CDR3 nucleotides read TGTGCCAGCAGTTTTGAGCCAGGCACAGATACGCAGTATTTT. Protein sequence: CASSFEPGTDTQYF.

About this clonotype: A clone one base away is much larger, so this may be a read error. V is TRBV7-8 and J is TRBJ2-1; the match to TRBD2 covers 7 bases. Germline V gene data show CDR1 as SGHVS and CDR2 as FQNEAQ. There are 17 residues in the CDR3. V dropped 4 bases and J dropped 5; count of bases not matched to a gene: 14. This CDR3 is CASSSPLTVGGDNEQFF. CDR3 in DNA: TGTGCCAGCAGCTCCCCACTGACAGTGGGGGGGGACAATGAGCAGTTCTTC.

Only a few counts were recorded for this clonotype. The chain employs TRBV12-3 or TRBV12-4 and TRBJ2-7; 10 positions agree with TRBD2. The CDR3 covers 13 residues. V lost 8 bases to trimming and J lost 6 bases; unmatched junction nucleotides: 7. The CDR3 nucleotides read TGTGCCAGCGGAGCGGGGGGGCCGCTCGAGCAGTACTTC. As protein: CASGAGGPLEQYF.

This clonotype was counted a few times. V is TRBV6-4 and J is TRBJ2-5; D not certain. Germline V gene data show CDR1 as MRHNA and CDR2 as SNTAGT. The CDR3 runs to 14 residues. V lost 0 bases and J lost 5, with 10 bases in between. The chain's CDR3 is CASSDSTEVETQYF. The DNA of the CDR3 is TGTGCCAGCAGTGACTCAACAGAGGTCGAGACCCAGTACTTC.

This clonotype was detected ten times or more. This rearrangement joins TRBV4-1 to TRBJ1-4; no reliable D call. This CDR3 region has 14 residues. Germline-derived CDR1 and CDR2 are MGHRA and YSYEKL. V shed 4 bases and J shed 6 bases, with 12 bases lying between them. CDR3 nucleotide sequence: TGCGCCAGCAGCCCCGGACCGGCGGATGAAAAACTGTTTTTT. The encoded protein is CASSPGPADEKLFF.

This clonotype was observed many times. J is TRBJ2-1 and V is TRBV10-3, with 10 bases lining up with TRBD2. This CDR3 is 17 amino acids long. Germline assignment: CDR1 ENHRY and CDR2 SYGVKD. The ends lost 7 bases at V and 0 bases at J; junction bases unmatched: 9. The CDR3, as DNA: TGTGCCATCACTACTAGCGGGGCTCCGAGCTCCTACAATGAGCAGTTCTTC. This sequence encodes CAITTSGAPSSYNEQFF.

This clonotype was recorded many times. V and J are TRBV28 and TRBJ1-4; the D gene is possibly TRBD1 (5 bases). CDR1 and CDR2 from the germline V gene are MDHEN and SYDVKM. Trimming left V 4 bases short and J 0 bases short, with 9 bases between. The CDR3 consists of 15 residues. The CDR3 DNA is TGTGCCAGCAGTTCAAGGGACGCAACTAATGAAAAACTGTTTTTT. Translated, it gives CASSSRDATNEKLFF.

Of note for this clonotype: This clone may be a read error of a much larger clone one base away. The chain couples TRBV7-3 to TRBJ2-1, with 10 bases identical to TRBD2. CDR3 size: 15 residues. The germline gives CDR1 SGHTA, CDR2 FQGTGA. Here the CDR3 DNA reads TGTGCCAGCAGCTTCAGCGGGGGGGGATACAATGAGCTGTTCTTC. It translates to CASSFSGGGYNELFF.

In this sample, this clonotype turned up many times. This chain uses TRBV7-2 with TRBJ1-4; D remains ambiguous. Trimming pared 5 bases from V and 4 bases from J, leaving 8 bases between. In germline, CDR1 is SGHTA, CDR2 FQGNSA. The CDR3 is 13 residues long. The CDR3 DNA reads as TGTGCCAGCAGCCTACAGATTAATGAAAAACTGTTTTTT. Protein product: CASSLQINEKLFF.

A remark on this clonotype: This may be a read error, as it is one base from a much larger clone. The rearrangement joins TRBV24-1 to TRBJ2-1, with 7 nucleotides matching TRBD2. J gave up 9 bases and V 1 base, and 11 bases lay outside the gene matches. This CDR3 is 16 amino acids long. CDR1 is KGHDR, CDR2 SFDVKD, per germline. The CDR3 bases are TGTGCCACCAGTGATTTTGCGGGGGAACCCTTCATTGAGCAGTTCTTC. It encodes CATSDFAGEPFIEQFF.

This clonotype was recorded many times. This rearrangement joins TRBV14 to TRBJ2-1; 10 bases match TRBD2. J lost 5 bases, V lost 6 bases, and 7 bases had no gene match. This CDR3 comprises 15 residues. CDR1 and CDR2 (germline): SGHDN, FVKESK. This CDR3 reads CASSPGLAANNEQFF. In DNA, the CDR3 is TGTGCCAGCAGTCCAGGACTAGCGGCCAACAATGAGCAGTTCTTC.

This clonotype has a count of ten or more. The V call is TRBV27, the J call TRBJ1-2, with TRBD1 matching 8 bases. V shed 8 bases, J shed 2 bases, and the junction held 28 bases outside the gene matches. The CDR3 is 21 amino acids. In germline, CDR1 is MNHEY, CDR2 SMNVEV (reference sequence). The CDR3 here is CASSRIMLLARDRSANYGYTF. The CDR3 DNA sequence: TGTGCCAGCTCCCGGATTATGCTCTTAGCCCGGGACAGGTCCGCAAACTATGGCTACACCTTC.

This clonotype was recorded a few times. The chain links TRBV7-9 to TRBJ2-7; 10 nucleotides align to TRBD1. Trimming took 5 bases from V and 5 from J; bases not matched to a gene: 15. The CDR3 totals 17 residues. In germline, CDR1 is SEHNR, CDR2 FQNEAQ (reference sequence). CDR3 bases: TGTGCCAGCAGCGCCGGGACAGGGGCCCCTCTGGCCCACGAGCAGTACTTC. This translates into CASSAGTGAPLAHEQYF.

The table lists this clonotype with a count of one. J is TRBJ2-3 and V is TRBV5-8; 8 bases are a match to TRBD2. V was clipped by 3 bases and J by 3 bases; unmatched bases: 12. This CDR3 is built from 17 residues. Germline CDR1 SGHTS, CDR2 YDEGEE. CDR3 bases: TGTGCCAGCAGCTCATATCCAGGAGCGGGGGAAACAGATACGCAGTATTTT. Amino acids: CASSSYPGAGETDTQYF.

This clonotype was found a few times. The rearrangement uses TRBV14 and TRBJ1-3; D is ambiguous. Per the germline V gene, CDR1 is SGHDN and CDR2 is FVKESK. The CDR3 consists of 14 residues. Trimming took 4 bases from V and 2 from J, leaving 9 bases between them. CDR3 amino acids: CASSRMAPGNTIYF. Written as DNA, the CDR3 is TGTGCCAGCAGCCGAATGGCACCTGGAAACACCATATATTTT.

The table lists this clonotype with many counts. The V call is TRBV7-9, the J call TRBJ2-1; 7 bases line up with TRBD1. Germline CDR1 SEHNR, CDR2 FQNEAQ (reference sequence). The CDR3 runs 15 residues. V shed 3 bases and J 2 bases; nucleotides not matched to a gene: 4. The DNA of the CDR3 is TGTGCCAGCAGCTTCGGACAGGTGACCTACAATGAGCAGTTCTTC. It encodes CASSFGQVTYNEQFF.

This clonotype has only a few counts. The chain uses TRBV5-6 and TRBJ1-1; D gene ambiguous. From germline, CDR1 is SGHDT and CDR2 YYEEEE. The V gene lost 1 base and the J gene lost 0 bases, with 4 bases spanning the gap. This CDR3 has 13 residues. The DNA for the CDR3 is TGTGCCAGCAGCTTGAGGATGAACACTGAAGCTTTCTTT. Translated: CASSLRMNTEAFF.

This clonotype is a singleton in its sample. Given a much more abundant clone one base away, this may be a read error. The chain recombines TRBV2 with TRBJ2-5, with D possibly being TRBD1 (6 bases). The CDR3 has 12 amino acids. The germline CDR1 and CDR2 sequences are SNHLY and FYNNEI. In DNA, the CDR3 is TGTACCAGCGCAGGGGTTCAAGAGACCCAGTACTTC. Residues: CTSAGVQETQYF.

This clonotype was counted many times. V gene TRBV6-5 combines with J gene TRBJ1-5, with D unclear. Trimming shortened V by 2 bases and J by 0 bases, and 8 bases separated the two germline ends. The V gene's germline CDR1 is MNHEY and CDR2 SVGAGI. The CDR3 has 15 residues. In nucleotides, the CDR3 is TGTGCCAGCAGTTACACGGGTAGTAGCAATCAGCCCCAGCATTTT. Its translation is CASSYTGSSNQPQHF.

This rearrangement joins TRBV7-2 to TRBJ1-2; maybe TRBD1 (6 bases). Germline assignment: CDR1 SGHTA and CDR2 FQGNSA. CDR3 length: 14 residues. V dropped 2 bases and J dropped 8 bases, with 15 bases sitting between them. For the CDR3, the DNA is TGTGCCAGCAGCTTATACAGGGTTTCGGGCGGCTACACCTTC. Encoded protein: CASSLYRVSGGYTF.

This clonotype was seen a handful of times. The V gene is TRBV4-3, the J gene TRBJ1-3; maybe TRBD1 (5 bases). Germline CDR1 LGHNA, CDR2 YSLEER. Trimming pared 0 bases from V and 2 bases from J, leaving 11 bases between. The CDR3 covers 16 residues. The CDR3 loop is CASSQDLGVTGNTIYF. DNA for the CDR3: TGCGCCAGCAGCCAAGATCTAGGGGTAACTGGAAACACCATATATTTT.

This clonotype was seen a few times. The rearrangement links TRBV5-1 to TRBJ2-3; the match to TRBD2 covers 8 bases. Germline V gene lookup returns CDR1 SGHRS and CDR2 YFSETQ. The CDR3 has 17 residues. Trimming cost V 3 bases and J 4 bases; bases outside gene matches: 13. For the CDR3, the DNA is TGCGCCAGCAGCTCCCACGGGGGGGGCGGGGCCTCAGATACGCAGTATTTT. This sequence encodes CASSSHGGGGASDTQYF.

This clonotype was detected ten times or more. The chain employs TRBV7-2 and TRBJ1-2; 9 positions agree with TRBD1. Germline V gene data show CDR1 as SGHTA and CDR2 as FQGNSA. CDR3 size: 13 residues. Trimming took 4 bases from V and 8 from J; bases not matched to a gene: 5. In nucleotides, the CDR3 is TGTGCCAGCAGCTGGGACAGGGACGGGGGCTACACCTTC. Translation: CASSWDRDGGYTF. The full variable domain, its missing parts supplied by reference TRBV7-2 and TRBJ1-2, is GAGVSQSPSNKVTEKGKDVELRCDPISGHTALYWYRQSLGQGLEFLIYFQGNSAPDKSGLPSDRFSAERTGGSVSTLTIQRTQQEDSAVYLCASSWDRDGGYTFGSGTRLTVV.

This clonotype showed up many times. The chain has TRBV3-1 and TRBJ2-5; TRBD1 matches 9 bases. CDR3 length equals 16 residues. V shed 2 bases and J 0 bases; nucleotides not matched to a gene: 4. Germline CDR1 and CDR2: LGHDT and YNNKEL (reference sequence). The CDR3 is CASSQTGTGYQETQYF. The CDR3 DNA reads as TGTGCCAGCAGCCAAACCGGGACAGGGTACCAAGAGACCCAGTACTTC.